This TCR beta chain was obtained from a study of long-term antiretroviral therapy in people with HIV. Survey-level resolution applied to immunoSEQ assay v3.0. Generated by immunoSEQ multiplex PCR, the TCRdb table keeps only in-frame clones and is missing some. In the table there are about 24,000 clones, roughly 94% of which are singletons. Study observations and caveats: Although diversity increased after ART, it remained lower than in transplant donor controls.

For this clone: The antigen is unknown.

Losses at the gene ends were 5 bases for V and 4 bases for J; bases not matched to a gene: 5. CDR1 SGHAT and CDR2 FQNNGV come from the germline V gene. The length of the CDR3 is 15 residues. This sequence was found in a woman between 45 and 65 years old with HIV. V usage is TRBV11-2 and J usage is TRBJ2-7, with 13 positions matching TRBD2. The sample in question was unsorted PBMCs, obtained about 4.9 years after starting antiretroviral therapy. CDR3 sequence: CASSIGTSGTYEQYF. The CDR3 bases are TGTGCCAGCAGCATCGGGACTAGCGGGACTTACGAGCAGTACTTC.